This entry describes one TCR beta chain. The antigen is unknown. The identical CDR3 is also encoded by other nucleotide sequences in the sample. The data were taken from a study of T cell responses to AZD1222 COVID-19 vaccine. Trimming shortened V by 3 bases and J by 2 bases, and 7 bases separated the two germline ends. Germline V lookup: CDR1 SQVTM, CDR2 ANQGSEA. This CDR3 is 13 amino acids long. Study conclusions and caveats: Once two AZD1222 doses were given, Spike-specific TCR breadth and depth went up. Sampled repertoires all dated from after the peak T cell response.

The protocol was immunoSEQ multiplex PCR, while the TCRdb copy is restricted to in-frame clones and leaves out a portion. The sample yields around 180,000 clones, 80% to 95% seen once. Sequenced here: peripheral blood, sampled on day 0 of AZD1222 vaccination. The sequence was obtained from an adult in good health. This sequence joins TRBV29-1 and TRBJ2-2; D gene unclear. The CDR3 loop is CSVEDGNTGELFF. The DNA for the CDR3 is TGCAGCGTTGAGGACGGAAACACCGGGGAGCTGTTTTTT.